Below, 14 T cell receptor beta chains from the same sample are listed, as sequenced in a study of cytomegalovirus exposure and HLA in healthy donors. The PCR contained 60 Vbeta and 13 Jbeta primers. Here immunoSEQ multiplex PCR was the method, and the copy in TCRdb shows in-frame clones only, minus some. The sample shows approximately 64,000 clones, about three quarters of them seen only once. The sequenced sample consisted of PBMCs. Receptors were obtained from a male donor in good health and CMV-seropositive.

The chain joins TRBV6-5 to TRBJ2-1; 10 nucleotides match TRBD2. The CDR3 consists of 16 residues. V shed 0 bases and J 10 bases; nucleotides not matched to a gene: 9. The V gene's germline CDR1 is MNHEY and CDR2 SVGAGI. The CDR3 DNA reads as TGTGCCAGCAGTTACTCGAGCGGGGGGGCGGTCCGGGAGCAGTTCTTC. Translated: CASSYSSGGAVREQFF.

V and J are TRBV6-1 and TRBJ2-2, with TRBD1 matching 8 bases. The germline gives CDR1 MNHNS, CDR2 SASEGT. This CDR3 is built from 14 residues. With V trimmed by 6 bases and J by 2 bases, 2 bases remained unmatched. Here the CDR3 reads CASRDRGNTGELFF. The CDR3 DNA is TGTGCCAGCAGAGACAGGGGCAACACCGGGGAGCTGTTTTTT.

The chain carries TRBV30 and TRBJ1-5, with TRBD1 as a possible D gene (6 bases). V was cut by 8 bases and J by 2 bases, with 13 bases left in between. The CDR3 is 13 amino acids. Germline V lookup: CDR1 GTSNPN, CDR2 SVGIG (reference sequence). CDR3 residues: CATAGGRNQPQHF. CDR3 coding DNA: TGTGCCACAGCCGGGGGGCGCAATCAGCCCCAGCATTTT.

V is TRBV28 and J is TRBJ2-7; 9 nucleotides align to TRBD1. Trimming took 7 bases from V and 5 from J; bases not matched to a gene: 24. This CDR3 is built from 19 residues. Germline lookup yields CDR1 MDHEN and CDR2 SYDVKM. The CDR3 region has the DNA TGTGCCAGCACGACCCCCCGGGACAGGGTACATCTGTGGACGAACGAGCAGTACTTC. This encodes CASTTPRDRVHLWTNEQYF.

The chain employs TRBV6-1 and TRBJ1-6; the D is unclear. The V and J ends lost 1 base and 3 bases respectively, with 7 bases between them. Germline CDR1 is MNHNS and CDR2 is SASEGT. This CDR3 region has 15 residues. CDR3 coding DNA: TGTGCCAGCAGTGAAGATGGCAGCTATAATTCACCCCTCCACTTT. Amino acids: CASSEDGSYNSPLHF.

With regard to this clone: Compared with germline, one end of the junction differs, possibly owing to a read error. Other DNA sequences from this sample encode an identical CDR3 as well. The chain combines TRBV29-1 with TRBJ1-2; D unresolved. The CDR3 length is 16 residues. Looked up from germline, CDR1 is SQVTM and CDR2 is ANQGSEA. DNA for the CDR3: TGCAGCGTCGAAGATCTGAGGAGAGAATGGAACTATGGCTACACCTTC. Its protein is CSVEDLRREWNYGYTF.

This clone appeared once. V and J are TRBV4-1 and TRBJ1-2; maybe TRBD1 (6 bases). Germline values: CDR1 MGHRA, CDR2 YSYEKL. V was shortened by 5 bases and J by 4 bases, with 11 bases between the two germline ends. The CDR3 contains 13 residues. CDR3 nucleotide sequence: TGCGCCAGCAGCGTTCAGGGGAGCTATGGCTACACCTTC. It yields the protein CASSVQGSYGYTF.

The chain couples TRBV11-2 to TRBJ2-5; 9 positions match TRBD2. There are 17 residues in the CDR3. V lost 5 bases and J lost 2; bases outside the gene matches: 12. CDR1 and CDR2 from the germline V gene are SGHAT and FQNNGV. CDR3 loop: CASSVYGNSGGQETQYF. CDR3 bases: TGTGCCAGCAGCGTCTATGGGAATAGCGGGGGACAAGAGACCCAGTACTTC.

The CDR3 reads CSVDRGYTGELFF. For the CDR3, the DNA is TGCAGCGTTGACAGGGGATACACCGGGGAGCTGTTTTTT. This rearrangement joins TRBV29-1 to TRBJ2-2; possible D gene TRBD1, 6 bases. CDR3 size: 13 residues. V gave up 3 bases and J gave up 3 bases, with 8 bases separating them. Germline V lookup: CDR1 SQVTM, CDR2 ANQGSEA.

This clone was recorded only once. V gene TRBV4-1 combines with J gene TRBJ1-5; TRBD1 is a possible D gene (6 bases). Germline V CDR1 and CDR2: MGHRA, YSYEKL. V lost 0 bases to trimming and J lost 8 bases, with 11 bases between them. The CDR3 runs to 14 residues. CDR3 DNA: TGCGCCAGCAGCCAAGATAGGGGGATGGAGCCCCAGCATTTT. Translated, it gives CASSQDRGMEPQHF.

This chain joins TRBV5-8 and TRBJ1-1; 7 positions match TRBD1. This CDR3 is built from 15 residues. Per the germline V gene, CDR1 is SGHTS and CDR2 is YDEGEE. The V gene end was trimmed by 1 base and the J gene end by 1 base; junction bases not matched to a gene: 4. The CDR3 loop reads CASSLPGTENTEAFF. The CDR3 DNA is TGTGCCAGCAGCTTGCCGGGGACAGAGAACACTGAAGCTTTCTTT.

The chain combines TRBV5-5 with TRBJ1-6, with 11 positions matching TRBD1. This CDR3 contains 16 residues. J lost 10 bases, V lost 2 bases, and 8 bases had no gene match. Germline V lookup: CDR1 SGHKS, CDR2 YYEKEE (reference sequence). Here the CDR3 reads CASSLGFGTGGSPLHF. The CDR3 DNA reads as TGTGCCAGCAGCTTAGGGTTCGGGACAGGGGGGTCACCCCTCCACTTT.

The chain uses TRBV7-3 and TRBJ2-3; D is perhaps TRBD2 (6 bases). The CDR3 contains 15 residues. Trimming pared 2 bases from V and 3 bases from J, leaving 12 bases between. CDR1 SGHTA and CDR2 FQGTGA come from the germline V gene. This CDR3 is CASSLLGGPTDTQYF. DNA for the CDR3: TGTGCCAGCAGCTTATTGGGGGGACCTACAGATACGCAGTATTTT.

The chain employs TRBV6-1 and TRBJ2-1; maybe TRBD2 (5 bases). The germline V and J ends were trimmed by 5 bases and 8 bases, with 13 bases remaining between them. This CDR3 comprises 13 residues. CDR1 is MNHNS, CDR2 SASEGT, per germline. CDR3 sequence reads: CASSYGLTYEQFF. The CDR3 DNA sequence: TGTGCCAGCAGTTATGGACTCACCTATGAGCAGTTCTTC.